This entry is about one TCR beta chain. Participants came from about 24 US areas, aged about 18 to 89 years. Cohorts were assigned according to the clinical history that participants reported. V lost 5 bases and J lost 5; bases outside the gene matches: 6. Germline lookup yields CDR1 SGHAT and CDR2 FQNNGV. This CDR3 has 16 residues. Generated by immunoSEQ multiplex PCR, the TCRdb table keeps only in-frame clones and is missing some. The sample shows 150,000 to 200,000 clones, approximately 80% of them seen only once. These data belong to a study of blood T cell repertoires in COVID-19. Across the whole study: Whether acute or convalescent, the COVID-19 samples came from the United States, Italy and Spain. The cDNA or gDNA used as material had been derived from T cells, B-cell-depleted T cells, or PBMCs.

Sequencing input: PBMCs or T cells enriched from blood (not recorded which). The V call is TRBV11-2, the J call TRBJ2-3, with 14 bases fitting TRBD2. This clonotype was obtained from a man aged 45 to 65 who had recovered from COVID-19. CDR3 in amino acids: CASSRGLAGVGDTQYF. CDR3 nucleotide sequence: TGTGCCAGCAGCCGGGGACTAGCGGGAGTAGGAGATACGCAGTATTTT.